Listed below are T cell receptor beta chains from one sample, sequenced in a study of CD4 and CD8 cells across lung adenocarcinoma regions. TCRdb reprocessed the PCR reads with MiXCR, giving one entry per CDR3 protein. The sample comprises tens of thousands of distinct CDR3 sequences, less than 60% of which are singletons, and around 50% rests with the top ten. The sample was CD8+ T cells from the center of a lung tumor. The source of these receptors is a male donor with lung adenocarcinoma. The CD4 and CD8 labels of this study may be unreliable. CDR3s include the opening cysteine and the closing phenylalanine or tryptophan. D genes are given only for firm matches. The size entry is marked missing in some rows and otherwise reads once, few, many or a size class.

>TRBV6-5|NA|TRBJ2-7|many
TGTGCCAGCAGTTACTCGTTGGGAGCTGCTGTCGAGCAGTACTTC
CASSYSLGAAVEQYF
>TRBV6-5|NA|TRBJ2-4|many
TGTGCCAGCAGTTTGGAGGGAACAAAAAACATTCAGTACTTC
CASSLEGTKNIQYF
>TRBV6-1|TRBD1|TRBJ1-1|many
TGTGCCAGCAGGACAGGGCTGAACACTGAAGCTTTCTTT
CASRTGLNTEAFF
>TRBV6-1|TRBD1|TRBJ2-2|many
TGTGCCAGCAGTCGACATCTCCGGGACAGGAACACCGGGGAGCTGTTTTTT
CASSRHLRDRNTGELFF
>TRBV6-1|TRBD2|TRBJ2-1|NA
TGTGCCAGCAGTCCCACGGGACTAGGCGCCAGTGAGCAGTTCTTC
CASSPTGLGASEQFF
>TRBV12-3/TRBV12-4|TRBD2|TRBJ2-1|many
TGTGCCAGCGCGCGGCTAGCGGATTACAATGAGCAGTTCTTC
CASARLADYNEQFF
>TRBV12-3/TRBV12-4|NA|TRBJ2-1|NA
TGTGCCAGCAGTTTACCAGCGGAGAGCTCCTACAATGAGCAGTTCTTC
CASSLPAESSYNEQFF
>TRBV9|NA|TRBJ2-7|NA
TGTGCCAGCAGCGTAACGGCCACAGATTACGAGCAGTACTTC
CASSVTATDYEQYF
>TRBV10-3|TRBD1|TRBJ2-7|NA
TGTGCCACGTCGGGACAGCCAAACTACGAGCAGTACTTC
CATSGQPNYEQYF
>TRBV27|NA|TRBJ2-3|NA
TGTGCCAGCCCGGCCCGTGAGGGCACAGGGAAGCAGTATTTT
CASPAREGTGKQYF
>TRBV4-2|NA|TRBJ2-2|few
TGTGCCAGCAGCCAAGGGGGGCTGTCCACCGGGGAGCTGTTTTTT
CASSQGGLSTGELFF
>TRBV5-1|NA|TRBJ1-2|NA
TGCGCCAGCAGACCGGACAGCTATGGCTACACCTTC
CASRPDSYGYTF
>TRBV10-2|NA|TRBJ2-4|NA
TGCGGCGTCTCGGGGCTGGGAGCCAAAAACACGCAGTACTTC
CGVSGLGAKNTQYF
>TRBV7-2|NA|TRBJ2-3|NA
TGTGCCAGGGGCTTCGTATCGGGTGACCCAGATACGCAGTATTTT
CARGFVSGDPDTQYF
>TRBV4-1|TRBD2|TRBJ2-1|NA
TGCGCCAGCAGCCAAGATAGCCCCCAGACTAGCCCATCCTTCAATGAGCAGTTCTTC
CASSQDSPQTSPSFNEQFF
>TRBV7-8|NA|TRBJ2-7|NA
TGTGCCAGCAGCCTCAACAGGAATCGCTACGAGCAGTACTTC
CASSLNRNRYEQYF
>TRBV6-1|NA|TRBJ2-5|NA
TGTGCCAGCAGGGGCTCCGGGGGCGGCGGCAAAGAGACCCAGTACTTC
CASRGSGGGGKETQYF
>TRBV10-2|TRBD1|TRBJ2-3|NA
TGCGGCAGCAGGGGGCGAGGGGGCACAGATACGCAGTATTTC
CGSRGRGGTDTQYF
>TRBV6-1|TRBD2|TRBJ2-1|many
TGTGCCAGCAGTCCCGGGACTAGCGGGAAAAATGAGCAGTTCTTC
CASSPGTSGKNEQFF
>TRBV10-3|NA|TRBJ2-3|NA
TGTGCGGGCAAGGGGGTCCGAAGCAAAGATACGCAGTATTTC
CAGKGVRSKDTQYF
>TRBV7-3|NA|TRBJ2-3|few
TGTGCCAGCAGCCATAGACCCCCTCCTGATACGCAGTATTTT
CASSHRPPPDTQYF
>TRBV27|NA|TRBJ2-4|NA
TGTGCCAGCAGTCGAGCATCGGGGCCGGGCGCCAAAAACACGCAGTATTTC
CASSRASGPGAKNTQYF
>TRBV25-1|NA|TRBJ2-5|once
TGTGCGGGGCTTGGGGGAGGAGAGCAAGATACCCAGTACTTC
CAGLGGGEQDTQYF
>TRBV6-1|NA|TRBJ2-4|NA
TGTGCCAGCAGTCGCAGGGCCAAAGACATCCAGTACTTC
CASSRRAKDIQYF
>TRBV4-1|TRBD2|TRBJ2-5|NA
TGCGCCAGCAGCCAAGAGGTGGGCGGGGGGGAAGATGAGACCCAGTACTTC
CASSQEVGGGEDETQYF
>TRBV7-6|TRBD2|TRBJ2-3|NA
TGTGCCTGCGGGGTCGGGGGGGGCCGTGAACTAGATACGCAGTATTTT
CACGVGGGRELDTQYF
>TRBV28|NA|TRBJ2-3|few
TGTGCCAGCAATGCCCCGGGTACAGATACGCAGTATTTT
CASNAPGTDTQYF
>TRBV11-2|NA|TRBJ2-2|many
TGTGCCAGCAGCTTAGCTTCCAGGGGGGAGCTGTTTTTT
CASSLASRGELFF
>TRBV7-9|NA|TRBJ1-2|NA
TGTGCCAGCAGCGTGCGTGGGGGGGACGGAACTAACTATGGCTACACCTTC
CASSVRGGDGTNYGYTF
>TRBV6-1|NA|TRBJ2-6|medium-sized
TGTGCCAGCAGTGAACAGAGTCAGGGTGTAGTCCTGACTTTC
CASSEQSQGVVLTF
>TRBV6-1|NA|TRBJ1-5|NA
TGTGCCAGCAGTGAGAGGGGGGAGGGTCAGCCCCACCATTTT
CASSERGEGQPHHF
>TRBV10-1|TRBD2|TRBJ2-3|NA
TGCGCCAGCAGTGAGGGATCTAGCGGGAGTGGGACAGATACGCAGTACTTT
CASSEGSSGSGTDTQYF